A single sample gave rise to the 9 T cell receptor beta chains below, sequenced in a study of CD8+ T cells in alopecia areata. Extraction and reverse transcription of RNA yielded cDNA as the sequencing template. Clones were read by immunoSEQ multiplex PCR, and TCRdb kept only the in-frame ones, dropping some. Of 80,000 to 100,000 clones in the sample, about 40% are singletons; the top ten hold less than 20%. Treatment here: oral pan-JAK inhibitor, 5-10 mg twice daily. The sample was CD8+ T cells sorted from blood, taken at week 24, from a patient treated with tofacitinib. These receptor sequences come from a human donor with alopecia areata.

This clone appeared a few times. The gene calls are TRBV27 and TRBJ2-7, with TRBD1 identical over 7 bases. The V and J ends lost 5 bases and 5 bases, in that order; junction bases with no gene match: 3. Germline V gene sequence: CDR1 MNHEY, CDR2 SMNVEV (reference sequence). The length of the CDR3 is 12 residues. For the CDR3, the DNA is TGTGCCAGCAGTCCGGGACAGAACGAGCAGTACTTC. It specifies CASSPGQNEQYF.

The chain has TRBV30 and TRBJ1-1; D call uncertain. This CDR3 contains 14 residues. V gave up 5 bases and J gave up 3 bases, with 16 bases separating them. Germline-derived CDR1 and CDR2 are GTSNPN and SVGIG (reference sequence). CDR3 region: CAWAPLAGYTEAFF. As DNA, the CDR3 is TGTGCCTGGGCTCCTCTCGCAGGTTACACTGAAGCTTTCTTT.

The V call is TRBV9, the J call TRBJ2-1; D possibly corresponds to TRBD1 (6 bases). The CDR3 is 12 amino acids. V lost 4 bases and J 8 bases, leaving 10 bases between the germline ends. Germline loops: CDR1 SGDLS, CDR2 YYNGEE. In DNA, the CDR3 is TGTGCCAGCAGCACCGCAGGGGATGAGCAGTTCTTC. It yields the protein CASSTAGDEQFF. Full variable domain (rest looked up from reference TRBV9 and TRBJ2-1): DSGVTQTPKHLITATGQRVTLRCSPRSGDLSVYWYQQSLDQGLQFLIQYYNGEERAKGNILERFSAQQFPDLHSELNLSSLELGDSALYFCASSTAGDEQFFGPGTRLTVL.

This rearrangement joins TRBV9 to TRBJ1-2; 8 bases agree with TRBD1. Germline V lookup: CDR1 SGDLS, CDR2 YYNGEE. V dropped 4 bases and J dropped 7; count of bases not matched to a gene: 12. This CDR3 region has 15 residues. The CDR3 coding sequence is TGTGCCAGCAGCCCTAGTGTCCCAGGGGGCAGTGGCTACACCTTC. The encoded protein is CASSPSVPGGSGYTF.

V is TRBV25-1 and J is TRBJ2-7, with 7 bases lining up with TRBD2. This CDR3 is built from 15 residues. Unmatched junction bases numbered 11, after V lost 2 bases and J lost 7 bases. CDR1 is MGHDK and CDR2 is SYGVNS in the germline V gene. The CDR3 nucleotides are TGTGCCAGCAGTGAACGGGCGGGAGCCTCGACTGAGCAGTACTTC. Its protein product is CASSERAGASTEQYF.

The chain couples TRBV4-1 to TRBJ1-2, with a possible D match to TRBD1 (6 bases). The germline V and J ends were trimmed by 0 bases and 5 bases, with 10 bases remaining between them. Germline V gene data show CDR1 as MGHRA and CDR2 as YSYEKL. The CDR3 length is 14 residues. CDR3 sequence: CASSQDARGYGYTF. In DNA, the CDR3 is TGCGCCAGCAGCCAAGACGCCAGGGGATATGGCTACACCTTC.

This chain uses TRBV6-5 with TRBJ2-7; 8 bases are a match to TRBD1. There are 13 residues in the CDR3. The germline CDR1 and CDR2 sequences are MNHEY and SVGAGI. The J segment lost 6 bases and the V segment lost 5 bases, leaving 6 bases of the junction unmatched. The chain's CDR3 is CASSIGQGGEQYF. In DNA, the CDR3 is TGTGCCAGCAGTATCGGACAGGGCGGCGAGCAGTACTTC.

V is TRBV28 and J is TRBJ1-1, with D unclear. The CDR3 extends over 13 amino acids. CDR1 is MDHEN, CDR2 SYDVKM, per germline. V was shortened by 1 base and J by 0 bases, with 3 bases between the two germline ends. In DNA, the CDR3 is TGTGCCAGCAGTTTATTTATGAACACTGAAGCTTTCTTT. Amino acids: CASSLFMNTEAFF.

This clone turned up a few times. The chain carries TRBV29-1 and TRBJ2-2; 8 positions agree with TRBD2. The CDR3 has 12 amino acids. CDR1 and CDR2 (germline): SQVTM, ANQGSEA. V shed 4 bases, J shed 6 bases, and the junction held 1 base outside the gene matches. CDR3 DNA: TGCAGCGTTGGAGCGGGAGCCGGGGAGCTGTTTTTT. Translating gives CSVGAGAGELFF.